This T cell receptor (beta chain) was identified during a study of blood T cell repertoires in COVID-19. This CDR3 is 18 amino acids long. The V end lost 2 bases, the J end lost 6 bases, and 23 bases lay between the germline ends. Germline CDR1 is GTSNPN and CDR2 is SVGIG (reference sequence). Profiled with immunoSEQ multiplex PCR; TCRdb holds only in-frame clones, not every one. This sample has about 200,000 clones, with 65% to 90% found just once. The sequenced sample was PBMCs or T cells enriched from blood (not recorded which). The chain links TRBV30 to TRBJ1-6; D remains ambiguous. The TCR sequence derives from a man in his forties who had recovered from COVID-19. The CDR3 nucleotides read TGTGCCTGGAGTTTCGATCGTGGGAGGACCGTACCTAATTCACCCCTCCACTTT. This sequence encodes CAWSFDRGRTVPNSPLHF.